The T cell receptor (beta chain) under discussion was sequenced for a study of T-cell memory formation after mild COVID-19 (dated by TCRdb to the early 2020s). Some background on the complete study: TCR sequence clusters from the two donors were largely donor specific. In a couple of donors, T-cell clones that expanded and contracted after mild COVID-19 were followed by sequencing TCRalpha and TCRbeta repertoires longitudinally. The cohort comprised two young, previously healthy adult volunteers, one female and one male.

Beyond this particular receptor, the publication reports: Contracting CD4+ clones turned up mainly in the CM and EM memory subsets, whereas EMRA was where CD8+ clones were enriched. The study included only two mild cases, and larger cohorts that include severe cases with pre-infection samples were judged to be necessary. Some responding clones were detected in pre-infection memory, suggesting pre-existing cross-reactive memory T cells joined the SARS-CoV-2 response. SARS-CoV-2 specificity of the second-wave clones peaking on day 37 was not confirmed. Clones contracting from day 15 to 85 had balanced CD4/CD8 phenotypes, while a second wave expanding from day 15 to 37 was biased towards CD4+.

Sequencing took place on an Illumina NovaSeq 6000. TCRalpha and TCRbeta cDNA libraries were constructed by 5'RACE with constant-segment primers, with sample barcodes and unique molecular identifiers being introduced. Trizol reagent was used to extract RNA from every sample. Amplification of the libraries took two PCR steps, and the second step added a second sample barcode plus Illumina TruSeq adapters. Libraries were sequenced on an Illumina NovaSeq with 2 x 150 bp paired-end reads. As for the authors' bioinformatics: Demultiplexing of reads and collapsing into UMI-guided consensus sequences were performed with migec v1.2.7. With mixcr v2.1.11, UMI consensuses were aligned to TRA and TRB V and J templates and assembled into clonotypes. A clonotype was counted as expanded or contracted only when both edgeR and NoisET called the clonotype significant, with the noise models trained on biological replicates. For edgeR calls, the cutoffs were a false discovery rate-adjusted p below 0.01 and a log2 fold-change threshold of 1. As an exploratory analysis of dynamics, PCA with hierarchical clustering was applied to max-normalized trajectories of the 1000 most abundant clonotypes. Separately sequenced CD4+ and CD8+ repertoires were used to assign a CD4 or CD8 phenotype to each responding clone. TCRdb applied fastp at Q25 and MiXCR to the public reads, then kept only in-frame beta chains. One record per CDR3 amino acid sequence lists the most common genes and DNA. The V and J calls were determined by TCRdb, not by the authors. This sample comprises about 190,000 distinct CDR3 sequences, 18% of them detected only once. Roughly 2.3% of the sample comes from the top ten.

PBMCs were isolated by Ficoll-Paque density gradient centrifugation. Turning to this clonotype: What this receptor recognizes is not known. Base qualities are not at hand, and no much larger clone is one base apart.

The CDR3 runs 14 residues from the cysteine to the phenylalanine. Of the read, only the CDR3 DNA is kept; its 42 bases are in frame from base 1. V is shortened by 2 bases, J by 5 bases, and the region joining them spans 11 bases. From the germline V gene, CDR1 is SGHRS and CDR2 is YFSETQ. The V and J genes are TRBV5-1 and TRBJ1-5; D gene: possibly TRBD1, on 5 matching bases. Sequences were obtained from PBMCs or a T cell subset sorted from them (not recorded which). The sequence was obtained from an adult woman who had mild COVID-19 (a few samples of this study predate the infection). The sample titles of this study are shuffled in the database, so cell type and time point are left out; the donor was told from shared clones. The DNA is TGCGCCAGCAGCTTCTCGGGGGAGGATCAGCCCCAGCATTTT. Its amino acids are CASSFSGEDQPQHF.